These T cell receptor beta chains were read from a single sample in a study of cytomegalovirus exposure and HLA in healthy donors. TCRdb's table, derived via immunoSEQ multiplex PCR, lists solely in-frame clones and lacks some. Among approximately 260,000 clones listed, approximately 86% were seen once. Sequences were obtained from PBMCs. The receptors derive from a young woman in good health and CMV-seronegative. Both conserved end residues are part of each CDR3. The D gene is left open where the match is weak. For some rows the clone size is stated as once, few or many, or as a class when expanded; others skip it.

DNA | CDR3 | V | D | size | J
TGTGCCAGCAGTTTTCCCTCCCGGAGACAGGGGATTCCCCTAAACTACGAGCAGTACTTC | CASSFPSRRQGIPLNYEQYF | TRBV28 | TRBD1 | - | TRBJ2-7
TGTGCCAGCACCCCCGGGGACAGGGTGAACACCGGGGAGCTGTTTTTT | CASTPGDRVNTGELFF | TRBV28 | TRBD1 | - | TRBJ2-2
TGCAGCGCCACCGAGACCTGGGCTGGTGAAGCTTTCTTT | CSATETWAGEAFF | TRBV29-1 | - | - | TRBJ1-1
TGTGCCAGCTCACCCACCGGGACAGCTCGCTACGGCGAGCAGTACTTC | CASSPTGTARYGEQYF | TRBV18 | TRBD1 | - | TRBJ2-7
TGCAGCGCGCCGGACAGGGTCACTGAAGCTTTCTTT | CSAPDRVTEAFF | TRBV29-1 | TRBD1 | - | TRBJ1-1
TGTGCCAGCAGCCCGGACAGAGCGACCCAGTACTTC | CASSPDRATQYF | TRBV7-3 | - | few | TRBJ2-5
TGCGCCAGCAGCCAAAGTTCCTCGGAACAGGGCGAACACGAGCAGTACTTC | CASSQSSSEQGEHEQYF | TRBV4-3 | - | - | TRBJ2-7
TGCGCCAGCAGCCAGGAAGGCGGTAGTCACGAGCAGTACTTC | CASSQEGGSHEQYF | TRBV4-1 | - | - | TRBJ2-7
TGTGCCAGCAGGAGAGCGGGTAGCAATCAGCCCCAGCATTTT | CASRRAGSNQPQHF | TRBV27 | - | few | TRBJ1-5
TGTGCCAGCAGCCAAAATACAGGATATAGCAATCAGCCCCAGCATTTT | CASSQNTGYSNQPQHF | TRBV11-2 | - | - | TRBJ1-5
TGTGCCAGCAGCGTAGCAAGGCTAGCGGGAGCGGATACGCAGTATTTT | CASSVARLAGADTQYF | TRBV9 | TRBD2 | - | TRBJ2-3
TGTGCCAGCAGTGAGGGGACAGGGGGCGTGCAGTACTTC | CASSEGTGGVQYF | TRBV6-1 | TRBD1 | - | TRBJ2-7
TGCGCCAGCAGCTTGGCGGGACTTCGCCAGTACTTC | CASSLAGLRQYF | TRBV5-1 | - | - | TRBJ2-5
TGCGCCAGCAGCCAAGCGGCCGGGGTTTATGGCTACACCTTC | CASSQAAGVYGYTF | TRBV4-3 | - | - | TRBJ1-2
TGTGCCAGCAGTGAAGCAATCGGGGGCTACACCTTC | CASSEAIGGYTF | TRBV2 | - | - | TRBJ1-2
TGTGCCAGCAGTTTGACAGGCCCCTACGAGCAGTACTTC | CASSLTGPYEQYF | TRBV27 | - | - | TRBJ2-7
TGTGCCAGCAGCTTAGAGGCAGGGGTTAATTCACCCCTCCACTTT | CASSLEAGVNSPLHF | TRBV7-2 | - | many | TRBJ1-6
TGTGCCAGCAGCCCATGGGGACAGGGACAGGGCGGCTACACCTTC | CASSPWGQGQGGYTF | TRBV7-3 | TRBD1 | few | TRBJ1-2
TGTGCCAGTAGCGACATGTCCGGGGGAATCTACGAGCAGTACTTC | CASSDMSGGIYEQYF | TRBV19 | - | - | TRBJ2-7
TGTGCCAGCAGTGATTCTAGCCGGGACACCGGGGAGCTGTTTTTT | CASSDSSRDTGELFF | TRBV2 | - | - | TRBJ2-2
TGTGCCAGCAGCGTTGACAGGAGCCCCTACGAGCAGTACTTC | CASSVDRSPYEQYF | TRBV7-9 | - | - | TRBJ2-7
TGTGCCAGCACCCTATCTAGCGGGAGTAACGAGCAGTACTTC | CASTLSSGSNEQYF | TRBV27 | TRBD2 | - | TRBJ2-7
TGTGCCAGCACGACAGCTCCCAATGAGCAGTTCTTC | CASTTAPNEQFF | TRBV28 | - | - | TRBJ2-1
TGCGCCAGCAGTGAACTAGCGGGAGGGCCGTTTCACGAGCAGTACTTC | CASSELAGGPFHEQYF | TRBV10-2 | TRBD2 | once | TRBJ2-7
TGTGCCAGCAGCGTAGCTTCGGGGAGTTCGAATGAGCAGTTCTTC | CASSVASGSSNEQFF | TRBV9 | - | - | TRBJ2-1
TGTGCCAGTAGTAAGGCTAGCGGTACCTACGAGCAGTACTTC | CASSKASGTYEQYF | TRBV19 | TRBD2 | - | TRBJ2-7
TGTGCCAGCAGCTTAGTGGTTGGGGCAGGAGACTATGGCTACACCTTC | CASSLVVGAGDYGYTF | TRBV7-2 | - | once | TRBJ1-2
TGTGCCAGCAGTATAGCGGGGGGGTCCTACAATGAGCAGTTCTTC | CASSIAGGSYNEQFF | TRBV28 | TRBD2 | - | TRBJ2-1